The rows below give T cell receptor beta chains drawn from one sample of a study of CD4 T cells in relation to SARS-CoV-2 and coronaviruses. These receptors' targets are unknown. Some clones are missing from TCRdb's copy, which holds only in-frame ones; the method was immunoSEQ multiplex PCR. The data hold around 29,000 clones, with less than 85% observed a single time. The sample taken for sequencing was CD4+ T cells from PBMCs, cultured in vitro. The receptor set was obtained from a human donor in good health. CDR3s include the opening cysteine and the closing phenylalanine or tryptophan. D genes are given only for firm matches. Not every row has a clone size; where given, it reads once, few, many or a size class.

J gene | V gene | clone size | D gene | CDR3 length | CDR3 protein | CDR3 DNA
TRBJ2-3 | TRBV7-2 | NA | NA | 13 | CASSLGRGDTQYF | TGTGCCAGCAGCTTAGGCAGGGGCGATACGCAGTATTTT
TRBJ2-7 | TRBV9 | NA | TRBD1 | 15 | CASSGTGSNPSEQYF | TGTGCCAGCAGCGGGACAGGGTCAAATCCCTCCGAGCAGTACTTC
TRBJ2-7 | TRBV5-1 | NA | NA | 16 | CASSRLLPGADYEQYF | TGCGCCAGCAGCCGGTTACTTCCAGGGGCGGACTACGAGCAGTACTTC
TRBJ2-2 | TRBV10-3 | few | NA | 13 | CAIRVTGIGELFF | TGTGCCATCAGAGTTACAGGGATCGGGGAGCTGTTTTTT
TRBJ1-3 | TRBV30 | NA | NA | 13 | CAWSVLNGNTIYF | TGTGCCTGGAGTGTACTTAATGGAAACACCATATATTTT
TRBJ1-3 | TRBV6-5 | NA | NA | 13 | CASRYSSGNTIYF | TGTGCCAGCAGATACAGCTCTGGAAACACCATATATTTT
TRBJ2-1 | TRBV5-6 | NA | TRBD1 | 16 | CASSSTRTGGITEQFF | TGTGCCAGCAGCAGTACCAGGACAGGGGGCATAACTGAGCAGTTCTTC
TRBJ2-3 | TRBV19 | NA | NA | 10 | CASKGDTQYF | TGTGCCAGTAAGGGGGATACGCAGTATTTT
TRBJ2-6 | TRBV19 | NA | NA | 15 | CASSKDSAGANVLTF | TGTGCCAGTAGTAAAGACAGTGCGGGGGCCAACGTCCTGACTTTC
TRBJ2-3 | TRBV7-2 | NA | TRBD1 | 14 | CASSPGTGGYTQYF | TGTGCCAGCAGCCCCGGGACAGGGGGGTATACGCAGTATTTT
TRBJ2-2 | TRBV7-9 | NA | TRBD1 | 15 | CASSATGGATGELFF | TGTGCCAGCAGCGCAACAGGGGGCGCCACCGGGGAGCTGTTTTTT
TRBJ1-2 | TRBV20-1 | NA | NA | 11 | CSVGLEHGYTF | TGCAGTGTCGGTCTCGAACATGGCTACACCTTC
TRBJ2-5 | TRBV27 | NA | TRBD2 | 13 | CASSPAGWETQYF | TGTGCCAGCAGTCCAGCGGGGTGGGAGACCCAGTACTTC
TRBJ2-3 | TRBV25-1 | NA | NA | 15 | CASSGGSALADTQYF | TGTGCCAGCAGTGGTGGTAGCGCTTTGGCGGATACGCAGTATTTT
TRBJ1-6 | TRBV14 | NA | NA | 15 | CASSPSGPWGSHLHF | TGTGCCAGCAGCCCCTCGGGACCTTGGGGGTCTCACCTCCACTTT
TRBJ2-7 | TRBV28 | large | TRBD1 | 15 | CASSLLVTGAYEQYF | TGTGCCAGCAGTTTACTGGTGACAGGGGCCTACGAGCAGTACTTC
TRBJ1-4 | TRBV19 | NA | NA | 14 | CASKERGGVEKLFF | TGTGCCAGTAAAGAACGGGGGGGAGTAGAAAAACTGTTTTTT
TRBJ1-6 | TRBV27 | NA | NA | 14 | CASSFGRNNSPLHF | TGTGCCAGCAGTTTCGGGCGGAATAATTCACCCCTCCACTTT
TRBJ1-1 | TRBV20-1 | NA | NA | 12 | CSASGYKREAFF | TGCAGTGCTAGTGGTTACAAAAGGGAAGCTTTCTTT
TRBJ2-5 | TRBV12-3/TRBV12-4 | once | NA | 13 | CASSSGGEETQYF | TGTGCCAGCAGTTCGGGCGGAGAAGAGACCCAGTACTTC
TRBJ2-3 | TRBV3-1/TRBV3-2 | NA | NA | 16 | CASSQDPRGARDTQYF | TGTGCCAGCAGCCAAGATCCTCGGGGGGCGCGTGATACGCAGTATTTT
TRBJ2-1 | TRBV6-5 | NA | NA | 13 | CASSYSRGYEQFF | TGTGCCAGCAGTTACTCAAGAGGGTATGAGCAGTTCTTC
TRBJ1-1 | TRBV7-2 | few | NA | 15 | CASSLGYRANTEAFF | TGTGCCAGCAGCTTAGGGTACAGGGCGAACACTGAAGCTTTCTTT
TRBJ1-1 | TRBV7-9 | NA | NA | 14 | CASSLGNGDTEAFF | TGTGCCAGCAGCTTAGGCAACGGGGACACTGAAGCTTTCTTT
TRBJ1-2 | TRBV5-1 | few | NA | 12 | CASSLDGNGYTF | TGCGCCAGCAGCTTGGACGGGAATGGCTACACCTTC
TRBJ1-4 | TRBV2 | NA | NA | 11 | CASSEAEKLFF | TGTGCCAGCAGTGAAGCGGAAAAACTGTTTTTT
TRBJ2-7 | TRBV4-3 | NA | NA | 13 | CASSQDMRGEQYF | TGCGCCAGCAGCCAAGATATGAGAGGAGAGCAGTACTTC
TRBJ2-1 | TRBV9 | NA | NA | 14 | CASSQVARYNEQFF | TGTGCCAGCAGCCAGGTAGCGCGTTACAATGAGCAGTTCTTC
TRBJ2-7 | TRBV10-3 | NA | TRBD2 | 14 | CAISPGLAVYEQYF | TGTGCCATCAGCCCGGGGCTAGCGGTATACGAGCAGTACTTC
TRBJ1-2 | TRBV19 | NA | NA | 10 | CASRLEGYTF | TGTGCCAGTAGACTAGAGGGCTACACCTTC
TRBJ2-1 | TRBV5-1 | NA | NA | 14 | CASSSGGPYNEQFF | TGCGCCAGCAGCTCGGGGGGCCCTTACAATGAGCAGTTCTTC
TRBJ2-7 | TRBV19 | NA | TRBD1 | 14 | CASSLTGDRDEQYF | TGTGCCAGTAGTCTGACAGGGGATCGGGACGAGCAGTACTTC
TRBJ2-7 | TRBV2 | NA | NA | 15 | CASRGTYSSSYEQYF | TGTGCCAGCAGGGGGACATATTCGAGCTCCTACGAGCAGTACTTC